The clone carrying this TCR beta chain was detected only a few times. The antigen remains undetermined. The germline CDR1 and CDR2 sequences are GTSNPN and SVGIG (reference sequence). The CDR3 is 13 residues long. The V segment lost 3 bases and the J segment 4 bases; nucleotides outside the gene matches: 3. The record originates from a study of T-cell memory formation after mild COVID-19. Background on the study: TCR clusters showed largely donor specificity.

General study points: Memory from before infection featured some responding clones, which suggests cross-reactive memory joined. Day 15 to 85 contractors were CD4/CD8 balanced; later expanders leaned CD4+. Of the contracting clones, CD4+ ones lay mainly in CM and EM, and CD8+ ones in EMRA.

TCRdb reprocessed the 5' RACE reads with MiXCR, giving one entry per CDR3 protein. The sample has tens of thousands of distinct CDR3 sequences, more than 10% seen once; the top ten hold 25% to 35%. This TCR derives from an adult woman who had mild COVID-19 (a few samples of this study predate the infection). Cell type and time point are not known. The chain employs TRBV30 and TRBJ2-7; 10 bases align to TRBD1. Sequenced: PBMCs or a T cell subset sorted from them (not recorded which). The CDR3 here is CAWSPGQGYEQYF. DNA for the CDR3: TGTGCCTGGAGCCCGGGACAGGGGTACGAGCAGTACTTC. The full variable domain, with the rest looked up from reference TRBV30 and TRBJ2-7, is SQTIHQWPATLVQPVGSPLSLECTVEGTSNPNLYWYRQAAGRGLQLLFYSVGIGQISSEVPQNLSASRPQDRQFILSSKKLLLSDSGFYLCAWSPGQGYEQYFGPGTRLTVT.